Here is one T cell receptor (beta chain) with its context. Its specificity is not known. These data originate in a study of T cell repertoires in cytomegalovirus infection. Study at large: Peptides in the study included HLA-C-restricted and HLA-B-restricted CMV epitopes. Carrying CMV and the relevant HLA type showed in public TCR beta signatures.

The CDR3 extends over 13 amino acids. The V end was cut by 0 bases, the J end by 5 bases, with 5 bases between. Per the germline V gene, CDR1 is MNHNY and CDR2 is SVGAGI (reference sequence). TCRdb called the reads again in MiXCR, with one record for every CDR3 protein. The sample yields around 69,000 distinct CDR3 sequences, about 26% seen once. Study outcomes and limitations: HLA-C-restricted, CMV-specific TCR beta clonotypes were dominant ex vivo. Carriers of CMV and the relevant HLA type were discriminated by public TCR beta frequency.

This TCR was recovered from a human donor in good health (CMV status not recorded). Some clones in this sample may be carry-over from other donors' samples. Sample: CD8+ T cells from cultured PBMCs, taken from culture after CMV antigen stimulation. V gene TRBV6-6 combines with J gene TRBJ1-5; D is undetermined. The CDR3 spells CASSYSLDQPQHF. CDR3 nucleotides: TGTGCCAGCAGTTACTCCCTAGATCAGCCCCAGCATTTT.